This paragraph covers one TCR beta chain sequence. The data originate from a study of blood T cell repertoires in COVID-19. Across the study: Some COVID-19 samples were acute and others convalescent; all came from the United States, Italy and Spain. T cells, B-cell-depleted T cells, or PBMCs supplied cDNA or gDNA.

In the authors' workflow: Reference gene primers were amplified, and this amplification served to estimate nucleated cell counts. Using immunoSEQ multiplex PCR, the repertoire was profiled, and TCRdb retains in-frame clones only, with some absent. Clone size and V and J calls were adopted from that table, with D and trimming inferred from the DNA. The data show 250,000 or so clones, around 84% seen once. Germline trimming cut 0 bases from V and 4 bases from J; bases unmatched to any gene: 9. CDR3 length: 17 amino acids. Germline V lookup: CDR1 SGHRS, CDR2 YFSETQ. This TCR was sampled from a woman in her thirties or forties who had recovered from COVID-19. The chain joins TRBV5-1 to TRBJ2-5; 10 bases agree with TRBD1. Sample: peripheral blood. The CDR3 nucleotides are TGCGCCAGCAGCTTGGAAGGGACGACAGGGGGCACAGAGACCCAGTACTTC. This sequence encodes CASSLEGTTGGTETQYF. The full variable domain, rest sourced from reference TRBV5-1 and TRBJ2-5, is KAGVTQTPRYLIKTRGQQVTLSCSPISGHRSVSWYQQTPGQGLQFLFEYFSETQRNKGNFPGRFSGRQFSNSRSEMNVSTLELGDSALYLCASSLEGTTGGTETQYFGPGTRLLVL.